Listed here are 21 T cell receptor beta chains from one sample, sequenced in a study of Ad26.COV2.S vaccination and SARS-CoV-2 variants. The assay was immunoSEQ multiplex PCR, and TCRdb's table has in-frame clones only and misses some. The sample holds about 320,000 clones, 90% seen once. Treatment: some 19 received Ad26.COV2.S at low or high dose, single or two shots; a few received placebo; per-sample allocation not given. Samples analyzed were those drawn on day 63 after the first vaccine or placebo injection. Sequences were derived from peripheral blood, sampled in a trial of Ad26.COV2.S vaccine versus placebo. These receptors all come from a person aged 18 to 65 who received the Ad26.COV2.S COVID-19 vaccine or a placebo.

This chain links TRBV27 with TRBJ2-1; D not certain. Germline V lookup: CDR1 MNHEY, CDR2 SMNVEV (reference sequence). V was clipped by 5 bases and J by 6 bases, with 20 bases between them. CDR3 length equals 16 residues. The chain's CDR3 is CASSRTPKVGPNEQFF. The CDR3 nucleotides read TGTGCCAGCAGTCGCACCCCAAAAGTCGGGCCCAATGAGCAGTTCTTC.

The genes are TRBV27 and TRBJ2-5; the match to TRBD2 covers 11 bases. The V segment lost 5 bases and the J segment 6 bases; nucleotides outside the gene matches: 8. The length of the CDR3 is 15 residues. Germline-derived CDR1 and CDR2 are MNHEY and SMNVEV (reference sequence). The CDR3, as DNA: TGTGCCAGCAGTGAGGTAGCGGGGGGGCGGAAGACCCAGTACTTC. It specifies CASSEVAGGRKTQYF.

Turning to this clone: Relative to the germline gene, one junction end is altered; a read error may explain this. The chain recombines TRBV5-1 with TRBJ2-6; TRBD1 agrees at 8 bases. Germline V gene sequence: CDR1 SGHRS, CDR2 YFSETQ. The CDR3 spans 13 residues. The CDR3 nucleotides are TGCGCCAGCAGCCAAGTCCCGGGACAGGCCCAAGGTTTC. It yields the protein CASSQVPGQAQGF.

In its sample, this clone was seen a few times. The J gene is TRBJ1-1, the V gene TRBV6-6, with a possible D match to TRBD1 (5 bases). This CDR3 is 13 amino acids long. V shed 6 bases and J shed 7 bases, with 15 bases lying between them. From germline, CDR1 is MNHNY and CDR2 SVGAGI (reference sequence). The CDR3 nucleotides read TGTGCCAGCAGATCCCAGGGAGTGAGTGAAGCTTTCTTT. Its translation: CASRSQGVSEAFF.

This chain joins TRBV7-9 and TRBJ2-7, with 7 bases lining up with TRBD1. This CDR3 contains 16 residues. V was pared by 3 bases and J by 5 bases, with 13 bases of the junction left unmatched. Germline-derived CDR1 and CDR2 are SEHNR and FQNEAQ (reference sequence). CDR3 residues: CASSFSGDSNLDEQYV. As DNA, the CDR3 is TGTGCCAGCAGCTTCTCAGGGGACAGCAACCTAGACGAGCAGTACGTC.

This chain connects TRBV12-5 to TRBJ2-2; a weak D match, TRBD1 (6 bases). Germline V lookup: CDR1 LGHNT, CDR2 FRNRAP. The CDR3 is made up of 15 amino acids. V gave up 6 bases and J gave up 1 base, with 12 bases separating them. CDR3 residues: CASGPLGQNTGELFF. The DNA of the CDR3 is TGTGCTAGTGGACCCCTGGGACAGAACACCGGGGAGCTGTTTTTT. Full variable domain (outside the CDR3, taken from reference TRBV12-5 and TRBJ2-2): DARVTQTPRHKVTEMGQEVTMRCQPILGHNTVFWYRQTMMQGLELLAYFRNRAPLDDSGMPKDRFSAEMPDATLATLKIQPSEPRDSAVYFCASGPLGQNTGELFFGEGSRLTVL.

The chain uses TRBV10-1 and TRBJ1-3; D is ambiguous. CDR1 and CDR2 from the germline V gene are WNHNN and SYGVQD (reference sequence). There are 16 residues in the CDR3. Trimming removed 3 bases from V and 0 bases from J, with 12 bases in between. The CDR3 coding sequence is TGCGCCAGCAGTGAAGAGGAGGTCTACTCTGGAAACACCATATATTTT. Encoded protein: CASSEEEVYSGNTIYF.

The V call is TRBV6-2 or TRBV6-3, the J call TRBJ2-7; the D gene could be TRBD1 or TRBD2 (5 bases each). This CDR3 spans 14 amino acids. The germline gives CDR1 MNHEY, CDR2 SVGEGT. The V end was cut by 7 bases, the J end by 3 bases, with 16 bases between. The CDR3 here is CASTPGRVNYEQYF. CDR3 DNA sequence: TGTGCCAGCACCCCAGGGCGGGTGAACTACGAGCAGTACTTC.

The rearrangement joins TRBV28 to TRBJ2-7; 14 nucleotides match TRBD2. Germline V gene lookup returns CDR1 MDHEN and CDR2 SYDVKM. V lost 2 bases and J lost 0; bases outside the gene matches: 0. The CDR3 runs to 16 residues. The CDR3 sequence is CASSLGTSGSSYEQYV. The DNA for the CDR3 is TGTGCCAGCAGTTTAGGGACTAGCGGGAGCTCCTACGAGCAGTACGTC.

V is TRBV7-2 and J is TRBJ1-1; no firm D call. CDR1 SGHTA and CDR2 FQGNSA come from the germline V gene. The germline V and J ends were trimmed by 2 bases and 6 bases, with 13 bases remaining between them. The CDR3 consists of 14 residues. The CDR3 DNA sequence: TGTGCCAGCAGCTTACCACCGGGAAACTCTGAAGCTTTCTTT. Translated: CASSLPPGNSEAFF.

The V and J genes are TRBV6-1 and TRBJ1-2, with D possibly TRBD1 on 5 matching bases. Per the germline V gene, CDR1 is MNHNS and CDR2 is SASEGT. V gave up 1 base and J gave up 7 bases, with 22 bases separating them. The CDR3 totals 17 residues. In DNA form, the CDR3 reads TGTGCCAGCAGTGAAGAATTAGGGGTGGGCGCGTTACGTGGCTACACCTTC. Translation gives CASSEELGVGALRGYTF.

This chain links TRBV5-4 with TRBJ2-7, with a possible D match to TRBD2 (6 bases). V gave up 2 bases and J gave up 2 bases, with 14 bases separating them. The CDR3 has 15 residues. Germline V gene data show CDR1 as SGHNT and CDR2 as YYREEE (reference sequence). CDR3 sequence (DNA): TGTGCCAGCAGCTTTGGGAGACTAGGGGCCTACGAGCAGTACTTC. Its protein is CASSFGRLGAYEQYF. Together with reference TRBV5-4 and TRBJ2-7, the CDR3 gives the full variable domain: ETGVTQSPTHLIKTRGQQVTLRCSSQSGHNTVSWYQQALGQGPQFIFQYYREEENGRGNFPPRFSGLQFPNYSSELNVNALELDDSALYLCASSFGRLGAYEQYFGPGTRLTVT.

This clone came up once. The chain uses TRBV7-9 and TRBJ1-2, with 10 bases fitting TRBD1. With V trimmed by 3 bases and J by 7 bases, 11 bases remained unmatched. The CDR3 covers 16 residues. CDR1 and CDR2 (germline): SEHNR, FQNEAQ (reference sequence). DNA for the CDR3: TGTGCCAGCAGCTTTTCGACAGGGGGCGCGGTGGGTGGCTACACCTTC. This encodes CASSFSTGGAVGGYTF.

The chain recombines TRBV18 with TRBJ1-1, with D unclear. CDR1 and CDR2 from the germline V gene are KGHSH and LQKENI. The CDR3 length is 15 residues. The V gene lost 5 bases and the J gene lost 7 bases, with 20 bases spanning the gap. CDR3 residues: CASSLPVRTGGEAFF. The CDR3 nucleotides are TGTGCCAGCTCATTGCCCGTCAGGACGGGTGGTGAAGCTTTCTTT.

This chain uses TRBV6-5 with TRBJ2-7; D gene uncertain. In germline, CDR1 is MNHEY, CDR2 SVGAGI. Trimming stripped 7 bases from V and 1 base from J, with 14 bases between. This CDR3 region has 14 residues. The DNA of the CDR3 is TGTGCCAGCAACGTGGCTCGCGGTTCCTACGAGCAGTACTTC. Its translation: CASNVARGSYEQYF.

This sequence joins TRBV6-2 or TRBV6-3 and TRBJ2-7; 7 bases fit TRBD1. V was pared by 5 bases and J by 2 bases, with 6 bases of the junction left unmatched. CDR3 length: 14 amino acids. Germline CDR1 and CDR2: MNHEY and SVGEGT. DNA of the CDR3: TGTGCCAGCAGTCCGGGACAGATAACCTACGAGCAGTACGTC. Its translation is CASSPGQITYEQYV.

This chain connects TRBV19 to TRBJ1-1; D is uncertain. Germline V gene lookup returns CDR1 LNHDA and CDR2 SQIVND (reference sequence). This CDR3 contains 14 residues. Deletions cut 3 bases from V and 0 bases from J, with 8 bases between. CDR3 in amino acids: CASSMSGVNTEAFF. In DNA, the CDR3 is TGTGCCAGTAGTATGTCGGGAGTGAACACTGAAGCTTTCTTT.

This sequence joins TRBV23-1 and TRBJ2-1, with D possibly being TRBD1 (6 bases). TRBV23-1 is filed as an ORF, its function uncertain. The CDR3 loop spans 18 amino acids. Trimming cost V 6 bases and J 0 bases, with 21 bases left between them. The CDR3 is CASSRDKKLRLSYNEQFF. In nucleotides, the CDR3 is TGCGCCAGCAGCCGGGACAAAAAGCTTAGACTCTCCTACAATGAGCAGTTCTTC.

This chain links TRBV28 with TRBJ1-6, with unresolved D. Trimming removed 3 bases at V and 8 bases at J, with 17 bases between. Germline loops: CDR1 MDHEN, CDR2 SYDVKM. The CDR3 spans 16 residues. CDR3 sequence (DNA): TGTGCCAGCAGTTTGGGAGGGTCCCCCTTCGATTCACCCCTCCACTTT. This sequence encodes CASSLGGSPFDSPLHF.

The chain uses TRBV6-6 and TRBJ1-5; D is undetermined. The length of the CDR3 is 15 residues. Trimming stripped 6 bases from V and 1 base from J, with 13 bases between. Germline V gene sequence: CDR1 MNHNY, CDR2 SVGAGI (reference sequence). The CDR3 spells CASSSPKGSNQPQHF. For the CDR3, the DNA is TGTGCCAGCAGCAGCCCCAAGGGCAGCAATCAGCCCCAGCATTTT.

V usage is TRBV6-2 or TRBV6-3 and J usage is TRBJ1-1, with D unclear. In germline, CDR1 is MNHEY, CDR2 SVGEGT. Trimming took off 4 bases at V and 11 bases at J, with 29 bases between the two ends. The CDR3 has 17 amino acids. CDR3 sequence: CASSSLRKMGNQRMAFF. CDR3 bases: TGTGCCAGCAGTTCGCTAAGAAAAATGGGGAATCAAAGAATGGCTTTCTTT.